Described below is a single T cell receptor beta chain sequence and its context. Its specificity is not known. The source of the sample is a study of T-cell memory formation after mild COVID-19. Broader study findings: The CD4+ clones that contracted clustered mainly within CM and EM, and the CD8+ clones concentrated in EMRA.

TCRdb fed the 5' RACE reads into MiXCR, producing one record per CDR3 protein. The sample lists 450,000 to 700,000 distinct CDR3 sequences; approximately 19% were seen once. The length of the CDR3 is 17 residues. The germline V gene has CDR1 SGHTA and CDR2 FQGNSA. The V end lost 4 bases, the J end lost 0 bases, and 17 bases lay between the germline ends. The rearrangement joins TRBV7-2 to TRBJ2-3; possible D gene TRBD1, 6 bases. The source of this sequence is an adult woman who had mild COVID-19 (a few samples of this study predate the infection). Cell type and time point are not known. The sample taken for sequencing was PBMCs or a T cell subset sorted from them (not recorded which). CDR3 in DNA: TGTGCCAGCAGCTACCACCACAGGGTCTTTAGCACAGATACGCAGTATTTT. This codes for CASSYHHRVFSTDTQYF.